A selection of T cell receptor beta chains follows, all from one sample in a study of blood T cells in healthy people across ages. Using its own MiXCR run on the 5' RACE reads, TCRdb lists one record per CDR3 protein. The sample includes 850,000 or so distinct CDR3 sequences, more than 25% of them seen just once. Sequenced input: blood. Receptor source: a woman older than 75 in good health. CDR3s leave out the opening cysteine and the closing phenylalanine or tryptophan. The order of the fields is J gene, V gene, D gene, CDR3 protein. D genes are given only for firm matches.

j_gene: TRBJ2-5; v_gene: TRBV28; d_gene: TRBD2; CDR3aa: ASSFHGEGETQY
j_gene: TRBJ2-5; v_gene: TRBV18; d_gene: NA; CDR3aa: ASSRGTEGKETQY
j_gene: TRBJ2-5; v_gene: TRBV6-1; d_gene: NA; CDR3aa: ASSGGGVQETQY
j_gene: TRBJ2-5; v_gene: TRBV6-6; d_gene: TRBD1; CDR3aa: ASRPGQGFSGETQY
j_gene: TRBJ2-5; v_gene: TRBV11-2; d_gene: NA; CDR3aa: ASSLTVTRYQETQY
j_gene: TRBJ1-1; v_gene: TRBV5-1; d_gene: NA; CDR3aa: ASSFNNLNTEAF
j_gene: TRBJ2-1; v_gene: TRBV20-1; d_gene: NA; CDR3aa: SARSVSFSYNEQF
j_gene: TRBJ2-3; v_gene: TRBV7-9; d_gene: NA; CDR3aa: ASSLRGGLDTQY
j_gene: TRBJ1-1; v_gene: TRBV12-3/TRBV12-4; d_gene: NA; CDR3aa: ASSFGRVNTEAF
j_gene: TRBJ1-6; v_gene: TRBV2; d_gene: NA; CDR3aa: ASSDQGNGYNSLLH
j_gene: TRBJ1-1; v_gene: TRBV29-1; d_gene: TRBD1; CDR3aa: SVGQGLNTEAF
j_gene: TRBJ2-7; v_gene: TRBV18; d_gene: NA; CDR3aa: ASSPGRGPYEQY
j_gene: TRBJ2-3; v_gene: TRBV9; d_gene: NA; CDR3aa: ASSPNPRTGTDTQY
j_gene: TRBJ2-3; v_gene: TRBV27; d_gene: NA; CDR3aa: ASSPPGLPNTDTQY
j_gene: TRBJ1-4; v_gene: TRBV5-1; d_gene: NA; CDR3aa: ASRRDLNEKLF
j_gene: TRBJ1-6; v_gene: TRBV12-3/TRBV12-4; d_gene: TRBD1; CDR3aa: ASSLYRGRSPLH
j_gene: TRBJ2-3; v_gene: TRBV7-2; d_gene: TRBD2; CDR3aa: ASSLRLAGWPTSTDTQY
j_gene: TRBJ2-7; v_gene: TRBV20-1; d_gene: NA; CDR3aa: SAMGGKGGYEQY
j_gene: TRBJ1-2; v_gene: TRBV3-1; d_gene: NA; CDR3aa: ASSQETGRNYGYT
j_gene: TRBJ2-5; v_gene: TRBV20-1; d_gene: NA; CDR3aa: SARSLGQQETQY
j_gene: TRBJ2-2; v_gene: TRBV14; d_gene: NA; CDR3aa: ASSRRSRGGTGELF
j_gene: TRBJ1-5; v_gene: TRBV6-1; d_gene: NA; CDR3aa: ASIRGGDSNQPQH
j_gene: TRBJ2-5; v_gene: TRBV24-1; d_gene: NA; CDR3aa: ATSEGRKTQY
j_gene: NA; v_gene: TRBV6-6; d_gene: TRBD1; CDR3aa: ASSLRQGSGETQY
j_gene: TRBJ2-5; v_gene: TRBV7-6; d_gene: NA; CDR3aa: ASSLGPGERTQY
j_gene: TRBJ1-2; v_gene: TRBV9; d_gene: NA; CDR3aa: AITGAWSGYT
j_gene: TRBJ2-7; v_gene: TRBV5-1; d_gene: NA; CDR3aa: ASSLPTPSYEQY
j_gene: TRBJ2-7; v_gene: TRBV7-2; d_gene: NA; CDR3aa: ASSLRPGAGINSYEQY
j_gene: NA; v_gene: TRBV19; d_gene: TRBD1; CDR3aa: ASSRQGKLVGEGGTQY
j_gene: TRBJ2-2; v_gene: TRBV19; d_gene: NA; CDR3aa: ASSIRGGAGELF
j_gene: TRBJ2-3; v_gene: TRBV12-3/TRBV12-4; d_gene: TRBD2; CDR3aa: ASSLLTGGLDAQY
j_gene: TRBJ2-5; v_gene: TRBV29-1; d_gene: TRBD2; CDR3aa: SVSRSGGTKETQY
j_gene: TRBJ2-5; v_gene: TRBV5-1; d_gene: NA; CDR3aa: ASSSLRQETQY
j_gene: TRBJ2-1; v_gene: TRBV5-5; d_gene: NA; CDR3aa: ASSLEGSTYNEQF
j_gene: TRBJ2-3; v_gene: TRBV29-1; d_gene: TRBD1; CDR3aa: SVPSGTGMDTQY
j_gene: TRBJ1-2; v_gene: TRBV20-1; d_gene: TRBD1; CDR3aa: SAAAGGGNYGYT
j_gene: TRBJ1-4; v_gene: TRBV9; d_gene: NA; CDR3aa: ASSDGRNEKLF
j_gene: TRBJ1-4; v_gene: TRBV28; d_gene: NA; CDR3aa: ASRDTAFDSLKLF
j_gene: TRBJ1-4; v_gene: TRBV6-6; d_gene: NA; CDR3aa: ASTHRTRNEKLF
j_gene: TRBJ1-6; v_gene: TRBV12-3/TRBV12-4; d_gene: TRBD1; CDR3aa: ASSGQGRYNSPLH
j_gene: TRBJ2-3; v_gene: TRBV7-9; d_gene: NA; CDR3aa: ASSFQDASDTQY
j_gene: TRBJ2-3; v_gene: TRBV12-5; d_gene: TRBD2; CDR3aa: ASADLAGATDTQY
j_gene: TRBJ2-5; v_gene: TRBV7-2; d_gene: TRBD1; CDR3aa: ASSLEGQLIETRY
j_gene: TRBJ2-3; v_gene: TRBV7-9; d_gene: NA; CDR3aa: ASSLAGYTDTQY
j_gene: TRBJ2-5; v_gene: TRBV3-1; d_gene: NA; CDR3aa: ASSQEAPGGIFQETQY
j_gene: TRBJ2-3; v_gene: TRBV10-3; d_gene: TRBD2; CDR3aa: AISKGLAVVTDTQY
j_gene: TRBJ2-7; v_gene: TRBV7-2; d_gene: NA; CDR3aa: ASSPRATGRYEQY
j_gene: TRBJ2-5; v_gene: TRBV20-1; d_gene: NA; CDR3aa: RASDGQETQY
j_gene: TRBJ1-5; v_gene: TRBV27; d_gene: NA; CDR3aa: ASSFRGTPGPDLRPQH
j_gene: TRBJ1-2; v_gene: TRBV3-1; d_gene: NA; CDR3aa: ASRDVQGRGYT
j_gene: TRBJ1-3; v_gene: TRBV7-8; d_gene: TRBD1; CDR3aa: ASSLAGVTGTGGRVNTIY
j_gene: TRBJ2-2; v_gene: TRBV12-3/TRBV12-4; d_gene: NA; CDR3aa: ASSSIRELF
j_gene: TRBJ2-5; v_gene: TRBV21-1; d_gene: NA; CDR3aa: ASSNPPTSGALQETQY
j_gene: TRBJ1-5; v_gene: TRBV20-1; d_gene: NA; CDR3aa: SASRHVPKVPNQPQH
j_gene: TRBJ1-5; v_gene: TRBV4-3; d_gene: NA; CDR3aa: ASSQEHRFNQPQH
j_gene: TRBJ2-7; v_gene: TRBV15; d_gene: NA; CDR3aa: ATSREGQAYEQY
j_gene: TRBJ2-3; v_gene: TRBV20-1; d_gene: TRBD2; CDR3aa: SAGGLAGATDTDTQY
j_gene: TRBJ2-1; v_gene: TRBV20-1; d_gene: NA; CDR3aa: SARGWNGDSYNEQF